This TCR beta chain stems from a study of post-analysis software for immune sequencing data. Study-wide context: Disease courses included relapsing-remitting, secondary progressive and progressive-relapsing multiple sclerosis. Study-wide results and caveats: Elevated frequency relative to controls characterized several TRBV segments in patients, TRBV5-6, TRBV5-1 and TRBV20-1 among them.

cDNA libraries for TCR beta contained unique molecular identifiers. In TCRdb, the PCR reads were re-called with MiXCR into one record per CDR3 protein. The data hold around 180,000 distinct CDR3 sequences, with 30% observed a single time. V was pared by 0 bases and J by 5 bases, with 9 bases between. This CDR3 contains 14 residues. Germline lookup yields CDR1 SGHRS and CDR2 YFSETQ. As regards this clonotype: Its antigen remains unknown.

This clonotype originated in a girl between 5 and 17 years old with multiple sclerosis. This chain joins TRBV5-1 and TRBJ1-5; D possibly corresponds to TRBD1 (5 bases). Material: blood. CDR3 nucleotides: TGCGCCAGCAGCTTGGAGCAGGGCCATCAGCCCCAGCATTTT. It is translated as CASSLEQGHQPQHF.